This T cell receptor beta chain was sequenced for a study of blood T cell repertoires in COVID-19. At the level of the study: The study drew acute and convalescent COVID-19 samples from the United States, Italy and Spain. PBMCs, B-cell-depleted T cells, or T cells were the source of the cDNA or gDNA that made up the material.

Study processing details: Reference gene primer amplification gave nucleated cell count estimates. Profiled with immunoSEQ multiplex PCR; TCRdb holds only in-frame clones, not every one. V and J calls plus clone size are reproduced from that table; the DNA served to infer D and trimming. In the table there are roughly 340,000 clones, around 91% of which are singletons. Per the germline V gene, CDR1 is SGHKS and CDR2 is YYEKEE (reference sequence). The germline V and J ends were trimmed by 1 base and 2 bases, with 16 bases remaining between them. CDR3 length equals 17 residues. The sample taken for sequencing was peripheral blood. This receptor was obtained from a woman under 30 who had recovered from COVID-19. The chain couples TRBV5-5 to TRBJ1-5, with D possibly being TRBD1 (6 bases). The CDR3 protein is CASSLRARTEGNQPQHF. CDR3 bases: TGTGCCAGCAGCTTGCGAGCAAGGACAGAGGGCAATCAGCCCCAGCATTTT.